This T cell receptor (beta chain) was sequenced in a study of shared clonotypes between healthy human individuals. Naive CD8 cells, CD45RO-negative and positively selected for CCR7, excluded terminally differentiated effector memory CD45RA+ cells. Profiled with immunoSEQ multiplex PCR; TCRdb holds only in-frame clones, not every one. Here the sample spans around 2,000,000 clones, about 95% being singletons. This clone appeared a single time. One junction end does not reproduce the germline sequence, and a read error may be involved. This CDR3 spans 14 amino acids. Germline V gene lookup returns CDR1 MNHEY and CDR2 SVGAGI.

The specimen sequenced was naive CD8+ T cells sorted from blood. The clonotype was recovered from a man aged 18 to 29 in good health. The genes are TRBV6-5 and TRBJ2-2; no clear D gene. The CDR3 nucleotides read TGTGCCACCAGTCCCCTAGGGAACACCGGGGAGCTGTTTTTT. Translation: CATSPLGNTGELFF.